Listed below are T cell receptor beta chains from one sample, sequenced in a study of metastatic and nonmetastatic thyroid tumors. TCRdb re-called the PCR reads through MiXCR. The repertoire holds about 40,000 clones, with roughly 17% as singletons. Sequencing was carried out using tumor tissue. The source of these receptors is a female donor with papillary thyroid cancer or a benign thyroid nodule (not recorded which). Some clones in this sample may be carry-over from other donors' samples. Each CDR3 is given with its conserved first and last residue. A D gene is named only where the DNA matches it firmly. Clone size is given for some rows only: seen once, a few or many times, or a class if the clone is expanded.

>TRBJ2-7|TRBD1|TRBV6-1|-
TGTGCCAGCAGTGTCACCGGGACAGGGTGCCCCAACTACGAGCAGTACTTC
CASSVTGTGCPNYEQYF
>TRBJ2-4|TRBD2|TRBV4-2|many
TGTGCCAGCAGCCAGGACACGGGACTAGCGGCAAACATTCAGTACTTC
CASSQDTGLAANIQYF
>TRBJ2-6|-|TRBV7-3|many
TGTGCCAGCAGCTCTGGATCTGGGGCCAACGTCCTGACTTTC
CASSSGSGANVLTF
>TRBJ2-7|-|TRBV28|many
TGTGCCAGCAGTTTAAGCGGGCACGTTTTCGAGCAGTACTTC
CASSLSGHVFEQYF
>TRBJ1-4|-|TRBV15|many
TGTGCCACCAGCAGAGATAGGGGAGCTACTAATGAAAAACTGTTTTTT
CATSRDRGATNEKLFF
>TRBJ1-5|TRBD1|TRBV19|many
TGTGCCAGTAGTCCGTCAGGGGGCTATCAGCCCCAGCATTTT
CASSPSGGYQPQHF
>TRBJ2-5|TRBD2|TRBV4-1|many
TGCGCCAGCAGCCTAGGACTAGCAGACCAAGAGACCCAGTACTTC
CASSLGLADQETQYF
>TRBJ2-1|TRBD1|TRBV14|-
TGTGCCAGCAGCCGTGGACAGGGGGACAATGAGCAGTTCTTC
CASSRGQGDNEQFF
>TRBJ2-1|TRBD2|TRBV20-1|-
TGCAGTATCGAGCGGGGGGAAAACAATGAGCAGTTCTTC
CSIERGENNEQFF
>TRBJ1-4|-|TRBV20-1|many
TGCAGTGCTAGAGGGGCAACTAATGAAAAACTGTTTTTT
CSARGATNEKLFF
>TRBJ2-2|-|TRBV11-3|many
TGTGCCAGCAGCTTGCGGTACACCGGGGAGCTGTTTTTT
CASSLRYTGELFF
>TRBJ2-5|-|TRBV5-1|many
TGCGCCAGCAGCTTGGGAGGGATTGAGACCCAGTACTTC
CASSLGGIETQYF
>TRBJ2-1|TRBD1|TRBV28|many
TGTGCCAGCCAACAGGGGCTACCCTACAATGAGCAGTTCTTC
CASQQGLPYNEQFF
>TRBJ1-2|-|TRBV28|many
TGTGCCAGCAGTACCCAGGAGGGAACTAATGGCTACACCTTC
CASSTQEGTNGYTF
>TRBJ2-7|-|TRBV6-1|few
TGTGCCAGCGTGGGGAGGACACGGCGCGAGCAGTACTTC
CASVGRTRREQYF
>TRBJ2-1|TRBD2|TRBV6-1|many
TGTGCCAGCAGTTCTAGCGGGAGCTCCTACAATGAGCAGTTCTTC
CASSSSGSSYNEQFF
>TRBJ1-5|-|TRBV7-2|many
TGTGCCAGCAGCTTCCAGGGCAATCAGCCCCAGCATTTT
CASSFQGNQPQHF
>TRBJ2-7|TRBD2|TRBV10-3|many
TGTGCCATCAGTGAGTTACTAGCGGGAAATCGCGAGCAGTACTTC
CAISELLAGNREQYF
>TRBJ2-5|TRBD2|TRBV20-1|many
TGCAGTGCTAGAGATGGAGGGGGGACTAGTCGGGAGACCCAGTACTTC
CSARDGGGTSRETQYF
>TRBJ1-5|TRBD1|TRBV20-1|many
TGCAGTGTACCGGGACAGGGCGATCAGCCCCAGCATTTT
CSVPGQGDQPQHF
>TRBJ2-6|-|TRBV11-2|many
TGTGCCCGCTGGGACTCTGGGGCCAACGTCCTGACTTTC
CARWDSGANVLTF
>TRBJ1-6|TRBD1|TRBV10-3|many
TGTGCCATCAGTGACCCCTTCAGGGGGTGGGATAATTCACCCCTCCACTTT
CAISDPFRGWDNSPLHF
>TRBJ2-3|-|TRBV20-1|medium-sized
TGCAGTGCTAGCGGAGCTAGCACAGATACGCAGTATTTT
CSASGASTDTQYF
>TRBJ1-2|-|TRBV20-1|many
TGCAGTGCTAGAATGCGCGTGAGTGGCTACACCTTC
CSARMRVSGYTF
>TRBJ1-4|-|TRBV20-1|many
TGCAGTGCTAGAGATGCGGGGGGCGGTGAAAAACTGTTTTTT
CSARDAGGGEKLFF
>TRBJ2-7|-|TRBV7-8|-
TGTGCCAGCAGCTGGACTGGACGGGGCTCCTACGAGCAGTACTTC
CASSWTGRGSYEQYF
>TRBJ2-7|TRBD1|TRBV20-1|many
TGCAGCGCTAGAGATGGACAGGGGGCATACGAGCAGTACTTC
CSARDGQGAYEQYF
>TRBJ2-5|TRBD2|TRBV30|many
TGTGCCTGGAGTGTAGGGCTAGCGGGAGTCCTCCAAGAGACCCAGTACTTC
CAWSVGLAGVLQETQYF
>TRBJ2-5|TRBD2|TRBV24-1|many
TGTGCCACCAGTGACCGCGGGGGGGGGACTAGCCCTGAGACCCAGTACTTC
CATSDRGGGTSPETQYF
>TRBJ2-6|-|TRBV12-3/TRBV12-4|many
TGTGCCAGCAGTTTTGGGCTAGCTGGGGCCAACGTCCTGACTTTC
CASSFGLAGANVLTF
>TRBJ1-6|TRBD1|TRBV20-1|many
TGCAGTGCTCCCCGGACAGGAACTAATTCACCCCTCCACTTT
CSAPRTGTNSPLHF
>TRBJ2-2|-|TRBV10-3|many
TGTGCCATCAGTGCTGAGGTTGTCGGGGAGCTGTTTTTT
CAISAEVVGELFF
>TRBJ2-2|TRBD1|TRBV20-1|many
TGCAGTGCTAGAGAATACAGGGGGCACACCGGGGAGCTGTTTTTT
CSAREYRGHTGELFF
>TRBJ2-7|TRBD1|TRBV5-1|many
TGCGCCAGCAGCTTCAACAGGGGGGCCTACGAGCAGTACTTC
CASSFNRGAYEQYF
>TRBJ1-2|-|TRBV7-9|many
TGTGCCAGCAGCTTATCCTCGACAGGATCCTATGGCTACACCTTC
CASSLSSTGSYGYTF
>TRBJ2-1|TRBD1|TRBV4-2|many
TGTGCCAGCAGCCCAAGCCAGGGGGTTTGGGGTAATGAGCAGTTCTTC
CASSPSQGVWGNEQFF
>TRBJ2-6|-|TRBV19|-
TGTGCCAGTAGTATTGAGGCAAGGGGGGCCAAAGTACTGACTTTC
CASSIEARGAKVLTF
>TRBJ2-7|-|TRBV19|many
TGTGCCAGTAGCGGCCGCCCCTACGAGCAGTACTTC
CASSGRPYEQYF
>TRBJ2-1|TRBD2|TRBV20-1|many
TGCAGTGCTAGAAGGACTAGCGGACTCTTATACAATGAGCAGTTCTTC
CSARRTSGLLYNEQFF
>TRBJ1-3|-|TRBV12-3/TRBV12-4|few
TGTGCTAGCAGTTTAAGTAGCTCTGGAAACAACATATATTTT
CASSLSSSGNNIYF
>TRBJ2-1|-|TRBV4-1|many
TGCGCCAGCAGCCAAGAGGGGATGGGTGAGCAGTTCTTC
CASSQEGMGEQFF
>TRBJ2-2|-|TRBV7-8|-
TGTGCCAGCAGCTACAGTGGGCGCCTTACCGGGGAGCTGTTTTTT
CASSYSGRLTGELFF
>TRBJ1-1|TRBD1|TRBV12-3/TRBV12-4|few
TGTGCCAGCAGTGCCAACAGGGGGGGAGGCTTGACTGAAGCTTTCTTT
CASSANRGGGLTEAFF
>TRBJ1-5|-|TRBV6-1|many
TGTGCCAGCAGTGGGACAGCGATCAATCAGCCCCAGCATTTT
CASSGTAINQPQHF
>TRBJ1-4|-|TRBV19|few
TGTGCCAGTCGTCAAGGGGGGTCTAATGAAAAACTGTTTTTT
CASRQGGSNEKLFF
>TRBJ1-1|-|TRBV20-1|many
TGCAGTCCAGTCGACGGGAGGGGTTACACTGAAGCTTTCTTT
CSPVDGRGYTEAFF
>TRBJ2-7|-|TRBV7-6|many
TGTGCCAGCAGCCCGGGGTTGGCGGGTCTCTACGAGCAGTACTTC
CASSPGLAGLYEQYF
>TRBJ1-1|-|TRBV28|few
TGTGCCAGCAGTTTAAGGCCGCTGAACACTGAAGCTTTCTTT
CASSLRPLNTEAFF
>TRBJ2-1|TRBD2|TRBV20-1|many
TGCAGTGCTAGAACCCCTAGCCTAGCGGGACTCAATGAGCAGTTCTTC
CSARTPSLAGLNEQFF
>TRBJ1-1|-|TRBV9|many
TGTGCCAGCAGCCCGCTAGGAGAGTTAAACCGCGACACTGAAGCTTTCTTT
CASSPLGELNRDTEAFF
>TRBJ2-5|-|TRBV19|many
TGTGCCAGTAGTATAGGGGTAGGAGAGACCCAGTACTTC
CASSIGVGETQYF
>TRBJ2-1|-|TRBV4-1|many
TGCGCCAGCAGCCAAGAACGCAGCAATGAGCAGTTCTTC
CASSQERSNEQFF
>TRBJ2-7|-|TRBV7-9|many
TGTGCCAGCAGCTCTACAGGGTACTACGAGCAGTACTTC
CASSSTGYYEQYF
>TRBJ2-7|-|TRBV7-8|-
TGTGCCAGCAGCTTAACTATCGGGACAACCCACGAGCAGTACTTC
CASSLTIGTTHEQYF
>TRBJ2-2|TRBD2|TRBV12-3/TRBV12-4|many
TGTGCCAGCAGTACTAGCGGGAACGCCGGGGAGCTGTTTTTT
CASSTSGNAGELFF
>TRBJ2-2|TRBD2|TRBV19|many
TGTGCCAGTACAGAGACTAGCGGGAGGGCCAGGGGCGGGGAGCTGTTTTTT
CASTETSGRARGGELFF
>TRBJ1-2|-|TRBV7-2|many
TGTGCCAGCAGTCGAAACTACTATGGCTACACCTTC
CASSRNYYGYTF
>TRBJ2-1|TRBD2|TRBV29-1|-
TGCAGCGTTGACCTAGCGGGAGATATGGGTTACAATGAGCAGTTCTTC
CSVDLAGDMGYNEQFF
>TRBJ1-2|-|TRBV20-1|-
TGCAGTGCCAAAGGATGGGGTTCCTCAGACTATGGCTACACCTTC
CSAKGWGSSDYGYTF
>TRBJ1-2|-|TRBV3-1|many
TGTGCCAGCAGCCGTCTGACAGGAACTAACTATGGCTACACCTTC
CASSRLTGTNYGYTF